This T cell receptor beta chain was captured in a study of blood T cell repertoires in COVID-19. For the study at large: The analysed material was cDNA or gDNA that came from T cells, B-cell-depleted T cells, or PBMCs.

Looked up from germline, CDR1 is SGHDT and CDR2 is YYEEEE. The CDR3 runs 14 residues. Trimming shortened V by 0 bases and J by 10 bases, and 11 bases separated the two germline ends. TCRdb's table, derived via immunoSEQ multiplex PCR, lists solely in-frame clones and lacks some. Counted here are approximately 130,000 clones, around two thirds occurring once; the ten biggest clones make up over 2%. The chain links TRBV5-6 to TRBJ1-6; perhaps TRBD1 as D (5 bases). The source is a woman between 65 and 79 years old with acute or convalescent COVID-19. Material for sequencing was peripheral blood. The CDR3 DNA reads TGTGCCAGCAGCTTGGGGTCAGGGAGGTCACCCCTCCACTTT. Its translation is CASSLGSGRSPLHF.